This TCR beta chain emerged from a study of blood T cell repertoires in COVID-19. Study-level information: Whether acute or convalescent, the COVID-19 samples came from the United States, Italy and Spain.

The repertoire was sequenced with immunoSEQ multiplex PCR; TCRdb's copy has only in-frame clones and lacks some. The table includes under 140,000 clones, 87% detected once. V shed 7 bases and J shed 0 bases, with 9 bases lying between them. This CDR3 comprises 13 residues. Germline loops: CDR1 WSHSY, CDR2 SAAADI. This clone was detected a few times. Sequencing used peripheral blood. The TCR was taken from a human donor in a cohort sampled during active COVID-19. V and J are TRBV10-2 and TRBJ1-2, with D perhaps TRBD1 (5 bases). The CDR3 DNA follows: TGCGCCAGCACGCCGGGGGCTAACTATGGCTACACCTTC. Amino acid sequence: CASTPGANYGYTF.